This T cell receptor (beta chain) came from a study of CD8 T cells in Susac syndrome. CDR1 KGHDR and CDR2 SFDVKD come from the germline V gene. CDR3 length equals 12 residues. The V end lost 5 bases, the J end lost 4 bases, and 7 bases lay between the germline ends. An input of roughly 0.45 to 1 ug of RNA was subjected to reverse transcription using random hexamers. Across 54 Vbeta and 13 Jbeta, TCR beta CDR3 was amplified with immunoSEQ multiplex PCR. From the immunoSEQ multiplex PCR reads, TCRdb called clonotypes with MiXCR, one entry per CDR3 protein. The data hold about 300,000 distinct CDR3 sequences, with 92% observed a single time. TCR beta was sequenced from blood CD8+ and CD4+ T cells. Study-wide points: The authors acknowledged that the study's TCR sequencing and HLA analysis involved relatively few individuals.

This clonotype showed up just a few times. Its antigen is as yet unknown. The clonotype originates from a human donor with multiple sclerosis. Sequenced sample: CD4+ T cells from PBMCs. The chain couples TRBV24-1 to TRBJ1-2; D is unclear. CDR3 sequence (DNA): TGTGCCACCAGTGCCCTGGGCTATGGCTACACCTTC. It specifies CATSALGYGYTF.